What follows is one TCR beta chain and its context. In germline, CDR1 is LNHDA, CDR2 SQIVND (reference sequence). This CDR3 contains 17 residues. Unmatched junction bases numbered 9, after V lost 4 bases and J lost 0 bases. Per the study methods: Reference gene primer amplification gave nucleated cell count estimates. Profiled with immunoSEQ multiplex PCR; TCRdb holds only in-frame clones, not every one. D and trimming come from the DNA, and the V and J calls and clone size come from that table. The sample yields hundreds of thousands of clones, 88% seen once. This specimen belongs to a study of blood T cell repertoires in COVID-19. Study overall: The United States, Italy and Spain supplied acute and convalescent COVID-19 samples. PBMCs, B-cell-depleted T cells, or T cells were the source of the cDNA or gDNA that made up the material.

This clonotype was sampled from a woman aged 30 to 39 who had recovered from COVID-19. The sequencing input was peripheral blood. The chain is built from TRBV19 and TRBJ2-1, with 7 positions matching TRBD2. The CDR3, as DNA: TGTGCCAGTAGTACGGGGGGTATAATTTACTCCTACAATGAGCAGTTCTTC. Translating gives CASSTGGIIYSYNEQFF.